These 22 T cell receptor beta chains share one sample of origin, sequenced in a study of shared clonotypes between healthy human individuals. Libraries were prepared by immunoSEQ multiplex PCR; TCRdb keeps only in-frame clonotypes and omits some of them. The sample yields some 1.5 million clones, 95% to 99% seen once. Sequenced material: naive CD4+ T cells sorted from blood. Indicated subset: CD45RA+ positively selected. Every receptor here comes from a young man in good health.

DNA of the CDR3: TGCGCCAGCAGTGGGGCAGGGGGCGCCGGGAACACTGAAGCTTTCTTT. As protein: CASSGAGGAGNTEAFF. V usage is TRBV10-2 and J usage is TRBJ1-1; 8 bases match TRBD1. V shed 4 bases, J shed 1 base, and the junction held 8 bases outside the gene matches. This CDR3 contains 16 residues. The germline V gene has CDR1 WSHSY and CDR2 SAAADI.

This clone was observed once. The chain is built from TRBV29-1 and TRBJ2-2; 10 positions match TRBD2. The V and J ends lost 1 base and 4 bases, in that order; junction bases with no gene match: 3. This CDR3 is 15 amino acids long. In germline, CDR1 is SQVTM, CDR2 ANQGSEA. The CDR3 bases are TGCAGCGTTGAAGCCCTAGCGGGAGTCACCGGGGAGCTGTTTTTT. Translating gives CSVEALAGVTGELFF.

Comments on this clone: The same CDR3 can be traced to other DNA sequences in this sample. This sequence joins TRBV5-1 and TRBJ2-2; D uncertain. The CDR3 has 14 residues. Trimming shortened V by 1 base and J by 2 bases, and 6 bases separated the two germline ends. CDR1 SGHRS and CDR2 YFSETQ come from the germline V gene. The CDR3, as DNA: TGCGCCAGCAGCTTGATCGGTAACACCGGGGAGCTGTTTTTT. Translated, it gives CASSLIGNTGELFF.

The chain employs TRBV11-2 and TRBJ1-2; weak D call: TRBD1 (6 bases). Trimming removed 4 bases from V and 4 bases from J, with 10 bases in between. The CDR3 extends over 13 amino acids. Germline values: CDR1 SGHAT, CDR2 FQNNGV. CDR3 in amino acids: CASSSSTGYGYTF. The CDR3, as DNA: TGTGCCAGCAGCTCGTCGACAGGCTATGGCTACACCTTC. Combining the CDR3 with reference TRBV11-2 and TRBJ1-2 gives the whole variable domain EAGVAQSPRYKIIEKRQSVAFWCNPISGHATLYWYQQILGQGPKLLIQFQNNGVVDDSQLPKDRFSAERLKGVDSTLKIQPAKLEDSAVYLCASSSSTGYGYTFGSGTRLTVV.

The chain carries TRBV29-1 and TRBJ2-1; weak D call: TRBD2 (5 bases). This CDR3 comprises 13 residues. V was shortened by 2 bases and J by 1 base, with 6 bases between the two germline ends. Germline CDR1 reads SQVTM; CDR2 reads ANQGSEA. The DNA of the CDR3 is TGCAGCGTTGAACGGGGATCCTACAATGAGCAGTTCTTC. Amino acids: CSVERGSYNEQFF.

V and J are TRBV7-3 and TRBJ2-3; D not certain. Germline values: CDR1 SGHTA, CDR2 FQGTGA. V dropped 5 bases and J dropped 0 bases, with 6 bases sitting between them. CDR3 length: 13 amino acids. The CDR3, as DNA: TGTGCCAGCAGCCCCGAAAGCACAGATACGCAGTATTTT. This translates into CASSPESTDTQYF.

The rearrangement uses TRBV27 and TRBJ2-3, with 9 bases matching TRBD2. After removal of 6 bases from V and 2 bases from J, the junction contained 3 bases not matched to a gene. In germline, CDR1 is MNHEY, CDR2 SMNVEV (reference sequence). This CDR3 has 14 residues. This CDR3 reads CASRPSGNTDTQYF. The CDR3 region has the DNA TGTGCCAGCAGGCCTAGCGGGAACACAGATACGCAGTATTTT.

This chain links TRBV28 with TRBJ1-1, with 9 positions matching TRBD1. With V trimmed by 3 bases and J by 4 bases, 6 bases remained unmatched. The CDR3 extends over 15 amino acids. Germline V gives CDR1 MDHEN, CDR2 SYDVKM. CDR3 residues: CASSFLDRGVTEAFF. Written as DNA, the CDR3 is TGTGCCAGCAGTTTTCTAGACAGGGGGGTCACTGAAGCTTTCTTT.

V is TRBV6-5 and J is TRBJ1-4; TRBD1 might be the D (5 bases). Trimming removed 4 bases at V and 8 bases at J, with 14 bases between. The CDR3 length is 14 residues. Germline V gives CDR1 MNHEY, CDR2 SVGAGI. The CDR3 sequence: CASSWGEGSEKLFF. The DNA for the CDR3 is TGTGCCAGCAGTTGGGGGGAAGGCTCAGAAAAACTGTTTTTT.

This sequence joins TRBV2 and TRBJ2-7; D ambiguous. Germline V gene sequence: CDR1 SNHLY, CDR2 FYNNEI. This CDR3 contains 13 residues. Trimming took off 1 base at V and 3 bases at J, with 7 bases between the two ends. This CDR3 reads CASSEGVFYEQYF. Written as DNA, the CDR3 is TGTGCCAGCAGTGAAGGTGTGTTCTACGAGCAGTACTTC.

This chain connects TRBV18 to TRBJ2-3, with 8 bases identical to TRBD2. Germline CDR1 KGHSH, CDR2 LQKENI. CDR3 length: 14 amino acids. After removal of 6 bases from V and 3 bases from J, the junction contained 5 bases not matched to a gene. The CDR3 DNA reads TGTGCCAGCTCCAGCGGGAGATTGACAGATACGCAGTATTTT. Its protein is CASSSGRLTDTQYF.

The chain employs TRBV28 and TRBJ2-7; D call uncertain. The germline CDR1 and CDR2 sequences are MDHEN and SYDVKM. The V gene lost 6 bases and the J gene lost 5 bases, with 11 bases spanning the gap. This CDR3 is built from 12 residues. CDR3 in DNA: TGTGCCAGCAGCGGGCCTAAAAACGAGCAGTACTTC. The encoded protein is CASSGPKNEQYF.

For the CDR3, the DNA is TGTGCCAGCAGCTTAGACAATAATTTCGCCTACTCTGGAAACACCATATATTTT. Translated, it gives CASSLDNNFAYSGNTIYF. This chain links TRBV11-2 with TRBJ1-3; no clear D. V lost 0 bases and J 0 bases, leaving 15 bases between the germline ends. The CDR3 is 18 residues long. Germline V gene lookup returns CDR1 SGHAT and CDR2 FQNNGV. Supplemented by reference TRBV11-2 and TRBJ1-3, the full variable domain reads EAGVAQSPRYKIIEKRQSVAFWCNPISGHATLYWYQQILGQGPKLLIQFQNNGVVDDSQLPKDRFSAERLKGVDSTLKIQPAKLEDSAVYLCASSLDNNFAYSGNTIYFGEGSWLTVV.

The V and J genes are TRBV27 and TRBJ2-7; 13 positions match TRBD2. The CDR3 contains 15 residues. Germline CDR1 reads MNHEY; CDR2 reads SMNVEV (reference sequence). V shed 6 bases and J 1 base; nucleotides not matched to a gene: 3. The CDR3 DNA is TGTGCCAGCAGCATGACTAGCGGGAGGTCCTACGAGCAGTACTTC. Encoded protein: CASSMTSGRSYEQYF.

This clone was detected only once. This chain links TRBV6-5 with TRBJ2-2, with D hard to call. The CDR3 runs to 15 residues. Trimming removed 0 bases at V and 6 bases at J, with 11 bases between. The germline CDR1 and CDR2 sequences are MNHEY and SVGAGI. In DNA form, the CDR3 reads TGTGCCAGCAGTTACTCGTTCGGTGTGGCCGGGGAGCTGTTTTTT. It specifies CASSYSFGVAGELFF.

J is TRBJ2-3 and V is TRBV2, with TRBD2 as a possible D gene (6 bases). The CDR3 covers 15 residues. Trimming cost V 6 bases and J 2 bases, with 15 bases left between them. Germline values: CDR1 SNHLY, CDR2 FYNNEI. The CDR3 spells CASSGTPVVTDTQYF. The CDR3 DNA is TGTGCCAGCAGCGGGACTCCCGTAGTCACAGATACGCAGTATTTT.

This sequence joins TRBV9 and TRBJ2-1, with 9 bases matching TRBD2. Germline CDR1 reads SGDLS; CDR2 reads YYNGEE. Trimming cost V 4 bases and J 0 bases; bases outside gene matches: 5. The CDR3 is made up of 16 amino acids. The CDR3 region has the DNA TGTGCCAGCAGCCTCCGTAGCGGGAGCTCCTACAATGAGCAGTTCTTC. It encodes CASSLRSGSSYNEQFF.

The chain links TRBV9 to TRBJ2-2; tentatively, D is TRBD2 (5 bases). CDR1 SGDLS and CDR2 YYNGEE come from the germline V gene. Trimming pared 4 bases from V and 4 bases from J, leaving 14 bases between. The CDR3 extends over 15 amino acids. CDR3 sequence (DNA): TGTGCCAGCAGCCTAAGAGGGCCTACCACCGGGGAGCTGTTTTTT. Residues: CASSLRGPTTGELFF.

The J gene is TRBJ2-1, the V gene TRBV5-1; D gene unclear. V lost 2 bases and J lost 6, with 12 bases in between. The CDR3 is 14 amino acids. Per the germline V gene, CDR1 is SGHRS and CDR2 is YFSETQ. The CDR3: CASSLLRGPNEQFF. The DNA of the CDR3 is TGCGCCAGCAGCTTACTTAGAGGTCCCAATGAGCAGTTCTTC.

This chain joins TRBV4-1 and TRBJ1-5; perhaps TRBD1 as D (5 bases). Germline V gene data show CDR1 as MGHRA and CDR2 as YSYEKL. The CDR3 has 15 amino acids. V lost 1 base and J lost 3, with 10 bases in between. This CDR3 reads CASSQGGTVNQPQHF. The CDR3 bases are TGCGCCAGCAGCCAAGGGGGGACGGTCAATCAGCCCCAGCATTTT.

The chain uses TRBV5-4 and TRBJ2-6; tentative D call: TRBD1 (6 bases). Looked up from germline, CDR1 is SGHNT and CDR2 is YYREEE (reference sequence). This CDR3 is 17 amino acids long. V lost 3 bases, J lost 0 bases, and 13 bases lay in between. CDR3 bases: TGTGCCAGCAGCTCCGGACAGAGCAACTCTGGGGCCAACGTCCTGACTTTC. It translates to CASSSGQSNSGANVLTF.

This chain joins TRBV28 and TRBJ1-2, with a possible D match to TRBD1 (5 bases). The CDR3 has 17 residues. Germline CDR1 MDHEN, CDR2 SYDVKM. The V end lost 4 bases, the J end lost 4 bases, and 22 bases lay between the germline ends. In nucleotides, the CDR3 is TGTGCCAGCAGTTCGCCCGGAGGGGTAGGGGTCGGCTATGGCTACACCTTC. Translating it yields CASSSPGGVGVGYGYTF.